This T cell receptor (beta chain) was captured in a study of OX40 agonist ivuxolimab in advanced cancers. About the study: Those enrolled were 80% to 85% male, with a mean age of around 60 years and ages from 23 to 79. Study conclusions and caveats: Antigens targeted by the expanded peripheral T cells were not determined. CD4+ T cells averaged fewer expanded clones than CD8+ T cells.

As to this clone: Its antigen is still unknown.

Produced via immunoSEQ multiplex PCR; TCRdb's table is partial and in-frame only. The sample has some 19,000 clones, roughly 79% seen once. Sequenced here: CD4+ or CD8+ T cells sorted from blood, sampled in a trial of the OX40 agonist ivuxolimab. This TCR derives from an adult with an advanced solid tumor such as melanoma, head and neck, liver or kidney cancer.

As DNA, the CDR3 is TGTGCCAGCAGCCCGGGGGTGGCTGGGGCCAACGTCCTGACTTTC. It yields the protein CASSPGVAGANVLTF. The chain has TRBV5-4 and TRBJ2-6; D might be TRBD2 (6 bases). CDR1 and CDR2 (germline): SGHNT, YYREEE (reference sequence). V was pared by 4 bases and J by 2 bases, with 10 bases between. The CDR3 extends over 15 amino acids.